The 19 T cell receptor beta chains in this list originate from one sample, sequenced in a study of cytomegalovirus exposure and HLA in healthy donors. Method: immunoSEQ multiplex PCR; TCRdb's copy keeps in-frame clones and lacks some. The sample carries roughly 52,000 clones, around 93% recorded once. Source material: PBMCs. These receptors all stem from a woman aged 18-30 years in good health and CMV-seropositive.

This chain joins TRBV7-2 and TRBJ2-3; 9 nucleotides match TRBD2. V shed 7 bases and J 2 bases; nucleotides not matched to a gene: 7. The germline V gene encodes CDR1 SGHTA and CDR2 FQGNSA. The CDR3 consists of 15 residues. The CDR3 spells CASTVAGVLTDTQYF. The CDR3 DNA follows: TGTGCCAGCACTGTAGCGGGGGTCCTCACAGATACGCAGTATTTT.

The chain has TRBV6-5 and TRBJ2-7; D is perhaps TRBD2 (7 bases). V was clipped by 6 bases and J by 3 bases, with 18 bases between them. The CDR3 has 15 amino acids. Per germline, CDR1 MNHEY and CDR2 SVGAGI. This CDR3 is CASRPPGGFLYEQYF. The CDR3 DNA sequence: TGTGCCAGCAGGCCCCCGGGGGGCTTTCTCTACGAGCAGTACTTC.

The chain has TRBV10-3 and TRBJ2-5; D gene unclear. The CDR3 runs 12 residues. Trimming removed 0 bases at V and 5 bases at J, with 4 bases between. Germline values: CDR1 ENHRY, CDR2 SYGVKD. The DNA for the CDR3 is TGTGCCATCAGTGAGTCCGGGGAGACCCAGTACTTC. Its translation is CAISESGETQYF.

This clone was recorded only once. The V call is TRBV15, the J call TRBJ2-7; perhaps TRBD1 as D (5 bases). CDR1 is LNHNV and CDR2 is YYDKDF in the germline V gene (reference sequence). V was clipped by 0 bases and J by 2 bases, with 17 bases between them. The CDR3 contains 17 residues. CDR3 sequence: CATSRDGYGGRAYEQYF. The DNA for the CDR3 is TGTGCCACCAGCAGAGATGGGTATGGTGGCAGGGCCTACGAGCAGTACTTC.

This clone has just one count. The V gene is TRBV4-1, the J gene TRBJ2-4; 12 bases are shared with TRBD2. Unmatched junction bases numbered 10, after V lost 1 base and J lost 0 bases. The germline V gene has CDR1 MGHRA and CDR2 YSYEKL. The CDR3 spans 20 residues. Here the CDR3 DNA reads TGCGCCAGCAGCCAAGCTTCACTAGCGGGGGGAAGACTAGCCAAAAACATTCAGTACTTC. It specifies CASSQASLAGGRLAKNIQYF.

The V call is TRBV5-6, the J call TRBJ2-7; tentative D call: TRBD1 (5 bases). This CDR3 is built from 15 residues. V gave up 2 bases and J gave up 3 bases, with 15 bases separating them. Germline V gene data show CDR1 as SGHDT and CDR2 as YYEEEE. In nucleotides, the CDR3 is TGTGCCAGCAGCTTTCTCGGACAAGGGGTCTACGAGCAGTACTTC. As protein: CASSFLGQGVYEQYF.

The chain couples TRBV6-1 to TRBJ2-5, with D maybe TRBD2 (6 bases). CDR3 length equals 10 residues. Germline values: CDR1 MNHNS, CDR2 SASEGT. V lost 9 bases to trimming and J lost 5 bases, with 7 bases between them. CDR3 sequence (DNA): TGTGCCAGTGCGGGGGAGACCCAGTACTTC. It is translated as CASAGETQYF.

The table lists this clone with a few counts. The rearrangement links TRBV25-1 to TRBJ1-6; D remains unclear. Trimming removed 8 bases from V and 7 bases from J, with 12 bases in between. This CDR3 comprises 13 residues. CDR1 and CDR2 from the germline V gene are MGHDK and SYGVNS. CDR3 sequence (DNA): TGTGCCAGCTCAGGCACTCGGAATTCACCCCTCCACTTT. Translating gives CASSGTRNSPLHF. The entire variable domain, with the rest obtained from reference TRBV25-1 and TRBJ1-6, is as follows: EADIYQTPRYLVIGTGKKITLECSQTMGHDKMYWYQQDPGMELHLIHYSYGVNSTEKGDLSSESTVSRIRTEHFPLTLESARPSHTSQYLCASSGTRNSPLHFGNGTRLTVT.

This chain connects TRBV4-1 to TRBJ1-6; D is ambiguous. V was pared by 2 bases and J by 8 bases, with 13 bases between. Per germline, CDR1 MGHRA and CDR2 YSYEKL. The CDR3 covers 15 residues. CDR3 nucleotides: TGCGCCAGCAGCCAACGGGGATCTTACGATTCACCCCTCCACTTT. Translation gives CASSQRGSYDSPLHF.

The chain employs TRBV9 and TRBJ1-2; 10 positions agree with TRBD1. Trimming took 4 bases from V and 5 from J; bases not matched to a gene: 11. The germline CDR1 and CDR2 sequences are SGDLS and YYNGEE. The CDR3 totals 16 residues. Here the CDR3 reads CASSPGQGRVGYGYTF. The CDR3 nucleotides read TGTGCCAGCAGCCCGGGACAGGGGAGGGTCGGATATGGCTACACCTTC.

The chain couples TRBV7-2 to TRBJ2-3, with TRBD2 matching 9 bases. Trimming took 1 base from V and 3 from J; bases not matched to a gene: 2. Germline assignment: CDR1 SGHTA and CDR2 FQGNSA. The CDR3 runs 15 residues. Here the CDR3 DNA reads TGTGCCAGCAGCTTAGAGCGGGGGGCAACAGATACGCAGTATTTT. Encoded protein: CASSLERGATDTQYF.

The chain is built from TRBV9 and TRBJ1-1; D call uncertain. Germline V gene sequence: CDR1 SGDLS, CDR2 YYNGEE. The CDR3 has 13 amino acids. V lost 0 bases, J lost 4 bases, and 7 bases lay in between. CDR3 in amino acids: CASSVASGTEAFF. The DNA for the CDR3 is TGTGCCAGCAGCGTAGCCTCAGGCACTGAAGCTTTCTTT.

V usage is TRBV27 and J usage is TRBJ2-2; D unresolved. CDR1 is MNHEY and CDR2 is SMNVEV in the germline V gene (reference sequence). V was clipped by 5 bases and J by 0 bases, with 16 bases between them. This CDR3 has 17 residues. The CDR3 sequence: CASSPRHTTSNTGELFF. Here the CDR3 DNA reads TGTGCCAGCAGTCCCCGTCATACTACCTCGAACACCGGGGAGCTGTTTTTT.

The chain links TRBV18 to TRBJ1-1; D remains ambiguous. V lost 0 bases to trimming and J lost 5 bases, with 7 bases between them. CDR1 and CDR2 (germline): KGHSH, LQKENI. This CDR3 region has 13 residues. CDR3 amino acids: CASSPPTGTEAFF. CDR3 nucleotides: TGTGCCAGCTCACCACCGACGGGGACTGAAGCTTTCTTT.

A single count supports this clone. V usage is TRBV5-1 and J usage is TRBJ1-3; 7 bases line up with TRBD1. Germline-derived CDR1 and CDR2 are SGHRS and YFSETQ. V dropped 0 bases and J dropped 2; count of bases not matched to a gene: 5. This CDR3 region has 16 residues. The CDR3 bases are TGCGCCAGCAGCTTGGCCGGACAGGACCCTGGAAACACCATATATTTT. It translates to CASSLAGQDPGNTIYF.

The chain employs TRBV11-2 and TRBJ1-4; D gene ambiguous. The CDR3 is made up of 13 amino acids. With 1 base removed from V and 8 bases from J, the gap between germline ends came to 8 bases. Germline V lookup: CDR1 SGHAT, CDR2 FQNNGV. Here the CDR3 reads CASSLVTGEKLFF. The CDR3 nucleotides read TGTGCCAGCAGCTTAGTAACGGGGGAAAAACTGTTTTTT.

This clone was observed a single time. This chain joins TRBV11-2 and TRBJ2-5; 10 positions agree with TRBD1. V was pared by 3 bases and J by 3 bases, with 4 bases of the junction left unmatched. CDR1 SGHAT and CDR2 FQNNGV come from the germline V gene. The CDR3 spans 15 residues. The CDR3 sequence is CASSLRTGGKETQYF. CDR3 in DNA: TGTGCCAGCAGCTTGCGGACAGGGGGGAAAGAGACCCAGTACTTC.

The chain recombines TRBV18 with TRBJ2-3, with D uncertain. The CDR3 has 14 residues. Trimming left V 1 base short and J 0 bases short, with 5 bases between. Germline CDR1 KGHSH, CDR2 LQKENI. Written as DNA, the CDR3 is TGTGCCAGCTCACCACGCGAGAGCACAGATACGCAGTATTTT. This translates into CASSPRESTDTQYF.

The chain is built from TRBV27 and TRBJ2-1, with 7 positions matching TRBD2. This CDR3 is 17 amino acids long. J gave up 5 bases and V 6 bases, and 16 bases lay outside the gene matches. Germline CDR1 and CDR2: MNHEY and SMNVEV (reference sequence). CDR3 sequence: CASSPLPRDYYHNEQFF. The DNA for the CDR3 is TGTGCCAGCAGCCCGCTACCCAGGGACTATTACCACAATGAGCAGTTCTTC.